These 15 T cell receptor beta chains share one sample of origin, sequenced in a study of T cells in localized non-small cell lung cancer. The assay was immunoSEQ multiplex PCR, and TCRdb's table has in-frame clones only and misses some. There are under 35,000 clones in the sample; roughly three quarters occur only once, and around a third lies in the top ten. Here the sequenced sample was peripheral blood, taken before any cancer treatment. The receptors here all came from a male donor aged 60 or over with stage II squamous cell lung carcinoma.

The chain joins TRBV20-1 to TRBJ2-1; D is ambiguous. Trimming removed 6 bases at V and 5 bases at J, with 8 bases between. Germline CDR1 reads DFQATT; CDR2 reads SNEGSKA (reference sequence). The CDR3 extends over 11 amino acids. The CDR3 reads CSAHGDNEQFF. CDR3 DNA: TGCAGTGCCCACGGTGACAATGAGCAGTTCTTC.

The chain links TRBV4-1 to TRBJ1-1, with D possibly TRBD1 on 5 matching bases. Germline loops: CDR1 MGHRA, CDR2 YSYEKL. This CDR3 comprises 14 residues. V dropped 1 base and J dropped 4 bases, with 10 bases sitting between them. The CDR3 here is CASSQGGQGTEAFF. The CDR3, as DNA: TGCGCCAGCAGCCAAGGAGGGCAGGGCACTGAAGCTTTCTTT.

V and J are TRBV14 and TRBJ2-7; D possibly uses TRBD1 or TRBD2 (6 bases each). V gave up 5 bases and J gave up 2 bases, with 16 bases separating them. Germline V lookup: CDR1 SGHDN, CDR2 FVKESK. The CDR3 totals 15 residues. The CDR3 coding sequence is TGTGCCAGCAGCGAGGCCGGAGGGGGTACCTACGAGCAGTACTTC. This encodes CASSEAGGGTYEQYF.

The chain has TRBV11-2 and TRBJ2-1; the D gene is possibly TRBD2 (7 bases). The V and J ends lost 0 bases and 9 bases respectively, with 24 bases between them. Germline values: CDR1 SGHAT, CDR2 FQNNGV. The CDR3 loop spans 18 amino acids. The DNA for the CDR3 is TGTGCCAGCAGCTTAGAGCCCCCCCCAGGGGCGGGAGACGGTGAGCAGTTCTTC. It specifies CASSLEPPPGAGDGEQFF.

This clone was counted once. CDR3 sequence reads: CASSFVDSTGYTF. DNA of the CDR3: TGTGCCAGCAGCTTCGTGGACTCAACTGGCTACACCTTC. V is TRBV5-6 and J is TRBJ1-2, with D unresolved. The germline gives CDR1 SGHDT, CDR2 YYEEEE. This CDR3 spans 13 amino acids. V lost 2 bases and J 7 bases, leaving 12 bases between the germline ends.

This chain uses TRBV5-1 with TRBJ1-1, with unresolved D. The V and J ends lost 4 bases and 6 bases respectively, with 13 bases between them. The germline gives CDR1 SGHRS, CDR2 YFSETQ. This CDR3 spans 13 amino acids. In DNA form, the CDR3 reads TGCGCCAGCAGCCCCCTTCGGGGATCTGAAGCTTTCTTT. It codes for CASSPLRGSEAFF.

This chain connects TRBV7-9 to TRBJ2-7; D gene ambiguous. The CDR3 runs 15 residues. The V and J ends lost 2 bases and 3 bases respectively, with 14 bases between them. Germline V gene sequence: CDR1 SEHNR, CDR2 FQNEAQ (reference sequence). The CDR3 loop is CASSLSSGGRYEQYF. The CDR3 DNA is TGTGCCAGCAGCTTATCCTCCGGTGGGCGCTACGAGCAGTACTTC.

This sequence joins TRBV9 and TRBJ1-1; 8 positions agree with TRBD1. J gave up 11 bases and V 0 bases, and 3 bases lay outside the gene matches. CDR1 is SGDLS and CDR2 is YYNGEE in the germline V gene. The CDR3 is 12 residues long. The CDR3 reads CASSVVTGGAFF. CDR3 DNA sequence: TGTGCCAGCAGCGTAGTCACAGGGGGTGCTTTCTTT.

V is TRBV11-2 and J is TRBJ1-5, with unresolved D. The V end lost 0 bases, the J end lost 4 bases, and 4 bases lay between the germline ends. This CDR3 spans 13 amino acids. Germline-derived CDR1 and CDR2 are SGHAT and FQNNGV. CDR3 in DNA: TGTGCCAGCAGCTTAGACAGAAATCAGCCCCAGCATTTT. Translating it yields CASSLDRNQPQHF.

This clone has more than one count but fewer than ten. The V and J genes are TRBV5-4 and TRBJ2-3, with D perhaps TRBD1 (7 bases). Trimming stripped 5 bases from V and 4 bases from J, with 14 bases between. Germline CDR1 and CDR2: SGHNT and YYREEE (reference sequence). CDR3 length equals 14 residues. This chain's CDR3 is CASSGGRGADTQYF. CDR3 DNA sequence: TGTGCCAGCAGTGGTGGCAGGGGGGCAGATACGCAGTATTTT.

About this clone: A read error may account for a junction end that differs from germline. This chain uses TRBV10-3 with TRBJ2-6, with TRBD2 matching over 10 bases. This CDR3 is 16 amino acids long. From germline, CDR1 is ENHRY and CDR2 SYGVKD. The CDR3 sequence is CAIRERGGAGANVLTF. CDR3 nucleotide sequence: TGTGCCATCCGTGAGCGGGGGGGGGCTGGGGCCAACGTCCTGACTTTC.

The genes are TRBV7-2 and TRBJ1-1, with 8 bases matching TRBD1. CDR1 and CDR2 from the germline V gene are SGHTA and FQGNSA. The CDR3 covers 13 residues. The J segment lost 10 bases and the V segment lost 2 bases, leaving 6 bases of the junction unmatched. CDR3 protein: CASSLRQGATAFF. The CDR3 region has the DNA TGTGCCAGCAGCTTAAGGCAGGGGGCTACAGCTTTCTTT.

This clone has a single count. This rearrangement joins TRBV2 to TRBJ2-3; 7 bases fit TRBD2. The CDR3 has 17 residues. Germline V gives CDR1 SNHLY, CDR2 FYNNEI. V dropped 6 bases and J dropped 2; count of bases not matched to a gene: 14. This CDR3 reads CASRERAGSPFTDTQYF. The CDR3 DNA is TGTGCCAGCAGAGAACGAGCGGGGAGCCCTTTCACAGATACGCAGTATTTT.

The chain combines TRBV29-1 with TRBJ2-2; D remains unclear. V lost 4 bases and J 0 bases, leaving 6 bases between the germline ends. CDR1 and CDR2 (germline): SQVTM, ANQGSEA. The CDR3 is made up of 13 amino acids. CDR3 protein: CSVGRSNTGELFF. The CDR3 DNA is TGCAGCGTTGGAAGGTCGAACACCGGGGAGCTGTTTTTT.

This sequence joins TRBV29-1 and TRBJ2-3; 8 bases agree with TRBD1. Germline CDR1 reads SQVTM; CDR2 reads ANQGSEA. Losses at the gene ends were 4 bases for V and 4 bases for J; bases not matched to a gene: 4. This CDR3 region has 13 residues. In DNA, the CDR3 is TGCAGCGTTGCGCAGGGGGCGGCAGATACGCAGTATTTT. Amino acids: CSVAQGAADTQYF.